The 27 T cell receptor beta chains below come from one sample, sequenced in a study of shared clonotypes between healthy human individuals. CD8 cells classed as naive were CD45RO-negative and positively selected for CCR7, excluding terminally differentiated effector memory CD45RA+ cells. The assay was immunoSEQ multiplex PCR, and TCRdb's table has in-frame clones only and misses some. The table shows millions of clones, with roughly 95% occurring only once. The sample consisted of naive CD8+ T cells sorted from blood. The receptors stem from a man younger than 35 in good health.

The chain has TRBV11-2 and TRBJ2-7; 7 positions agree with TRBD1. Germline V CDR1 and CDR2: SGHAT, FQNNGV. V lost 4 bases to trimming and J lost 0 bases; unmatched junction nucleotides: 3. There are 14 residues in the CDR3. Here the CDR3 reads CASSYRGFSYEQYF. The CDR3 DNA reads TGTGCCAGCAGCTACAGGGGTTTCTCCTACGAGCAGTACTTC.

This clone was seen only a few times. The rearrangement joins TRBV19 to TRBJ2-1, with 12 bases aligning to TRBD2. The CDR3 has 14 amino acids. V shed 8 bases, J shed 7 bases, and the junction held 6 bases outside the gene matches. CDR1 LNHDA and CDR2 SQIVND come from the germline V gene (reference sequence). CDR3 sequence reads: CASETGLAGNEQFF. DNA of the CDR3: TGTGCCAGTGAAACGGGACTAGCGGGTAATGAGCAGTTCTTC.

The chain couples TRBV7-9 to TRBJ1-4; D is ambiguous. This CDR3 is 16 amino acids long. Per the germline V gene, CDR1 is SEHNR and CDR2 is FQNEAQ (reference sequence). With 2 bases removed from V and 3 bases from J, the gap between germline ends came to 13 bases. CDR3: CASSLLGSAPNEKLFF. The CDR3 nucleotides are TGTGCCAGCAGCTTATTAGGATCAGCTCCTAATGAAAAACTGTTTTTT.

A note on this clone: Other nucleotide sequences in the sample specify the same CDR3. The V call is TRBV7-9, the J call TRBJ2-1; D perhaps matches TRBD2 (6 bases). Trimming cost V 5 bases and J 0 bases, with 11 bases left between them. Per the germline V gene, CDR1 is SEHNR and CDR2 is FQNEAQ (reference sequence). This CDR3 has 15 residues. The CDR3: CASSPAGSSYNEQFF. CDR3 DNA: TGTGCCAGCAGCCCCGCGGGAAGCTCCTACAATGAGCAGTTCTTC. Variable domain in full (rest from reference TRBV7-9 and TRBJ2-1): DTGVSQNPRHKITKRGQNVTFRCDPISEHNRLYWYRQTLGQGPEFLTYFQNEAQLEKSRLLSDRFSAERPKGSFSTLEIQRTEQGDSAMYLCASSPAGSSYNEQFFGPGTRLTVL.

The chain is built from TRBV7-9 and TRBJ2-7; D unresolved. The V gene lost 5 bases and the J gene lost 5 bases, with 10 bases spanning the gap. The germline V gene has CDR1 SEHNR and CDR2 FQNEAQ (reference sequence). CDR3 size: 12 residues. The CDR3 nucleotides are TGTGCCAGCAGCCCAGACACCGACGAGCAGTACTTC. The encoded protein is CASSPDTDEQYF.

The chain is built from TRBV5-1 and TRBJ2-7, with TRBD2 as a possible D gene (5 bases). This CDR3 has 13 amino acids. The germline V gene encodes CDR1 SGHRS and CDR2 YFSETQ. V was shortened by 7 bases and J by 0 bases, with 11 bases between the two germline ends. The CDR3 here is CASRRAPSYEQYF. In DNA form, the CDR3 reads TGCGCCAGCCGGCGGGCTCCCTCCTACGAGCAGTACTTC.

This CDR3 reads CASSWTLEDEQYF. In DNA, the CDR3 is TGTGCCAGTAGTTGGACCCTCGAAGACGAGCAGTACTTC. This chain joins TRBV19 and TRBJ2-7; D is unclear. Trimming pared 5 bases from V and 5 bases from J, leaving 13 bases between. CDR1 is LNHDA and CDR2 is SQIVND in the germline V gene (reference sequence). The CDR3 has 13 residues. Looking up the rest from reference TRBV19 and TRBJ2-7 gives the full variable domain: DGGITQSPKYLFRKEGQNVTLSCEQNLNHDAMYWYRQDPGQGLRLIYYSQIVNDFQKGDIAEGYSVSREKKESFPLTVTSAQKNPTAFYLCASSWTLEDEQYFGPGTRLTVT.

CDR3 bases: TGTGCCAGCAGTTCTGACGGGACACCGGACGAGCAGTACTTC. It yields the protein CASSSDGTPDEQYF. The chain links TRBV28 to TRBJ2-7; D perhaps matches TRBD1 (6 bases). The CDR3 spans 14 residues. Germline values: CDR1 MDHEN, CDR2 SYDVKM. V lost 4 bases, J lost 5 bases, and 15 bases lay in between.

The chain recombines TRBV28 with TRBJ1-2; weak D call: TRBD1 (6 bases). Trimming removed 10 bases at V and 2 bases at J, with 17 bases between. There are 14 residues in the CDR3. Germline CDR1 MDHEN, CDR2 SYDVKM. The CDR3 nucleotides read TGTGCCACCCATCCGAGGGGGGGAAACTATGGCTACACCTTC. Encoded protein: CATHPRGGNYGYTF.

The chain recombines TRBV11-2 with TRBJ2-5, with D perhaps TRBD2 (6 bases). Germline CDR1 reads SGHAT; CDR2 reads FQNNGV. The CDR3 is 17 residues long. V gave up 5 bases and J gave up 0 bases, with 19 bases separating them. For the CDR3, the DNA is TGTGCCAGCAGCCGACGGGGGACTCTAACGTACCAAGAGACCCAGTACTTC. It encodes CASSRRGTLTYQETQYF.

This chain links TRBV2 with TRBJ1-5; D is unresolved. The CDR3 has 13 residues. Trimming pared 8 bases from V and 0 bases from J, leaving 8 bases between. CDR1 is SNHLY, CDR2 FYNNEI, per germline. Here the CDR3 reads CASSPVSNQPQHF. CDR3 sequence (DNA): TGTGCCAGCTCACCGGTTAGCAATCAGCCCCAGCATTTT.

The CDR3 sequence: CASSLGFRDNSPLHF. CDR3 in DNA: TGTGCCAGCAGCTTAGGGTTCCGGGATAATTCACCCCTCCACTTT. This chain uses TRBV5-6 with TRBJ1-6; no clear D. The CDR3 consists of 15 residues. CDR1 and CDR2 from the germline V gene are SGHDT and YYEEEE. With 2 bases removed from V and 5 bases from J, the gap between germline ends came to 11 bases. Combining the CDR3 with reference TRBV5-6 and TRBJ1-6 gives the whole variable domain DAGVTQSPTHLIKTRGQQVTLRCSPKSGHDTVSWYQQALGQGPQFIFQYYEEEERQRGNFPDRFSGHQFPNYSSELNVNALLLGDSALYLCASSLGFRDNSPLHFGNGTRLTVT.

The rearrangement joins TRBV11-2 to TRBJ2-7; D is ambiguous. CDR3 size: 16 residues. The V gene lost 5 bases and the J gene lost 0 bases, with 17 bases spanning the gap. Germline V CDR1 and CDR2: SGHAT, FQNNGV. DNA of the CDR3: TGTGCCAGCAGCCTTCAAATATTCGGATCCTCCTACGAGCAGTACTTC. Translation gives CASSLQIFGSSYEQYF.

The rearrangement joins TRBV15 to TRBJ2-7; D might be TRBD2 (6 bases). CDR3 length: 16 residues. V was cut by 0 bases and J by 2 bases, with 14 bases left in between. Germline V gene sequence: CDR1 LNHNV, CDR2 YYDKDF (reference sequence). The CDR3 is CATSRDGSGGAYEQYF. The DNA of the CDR3 is TGTGCCACCAGCAGAGATGGGTCCGGAGGGGCCTACGAGCAGTACTTC.

This clone appeared a single time. The genes are TRBV27 and TRBJ1-1; 11 nucleotides line up with TRBD1. The CDR3 runs to 14 residues. The germline CDR1 and CDR2 sequences are MNHEY and SMNVEV (reference sequence). J lost 6 bases, V lost 5 bases, and 5 bases had no gene match. CDR3 residues: CASSMVGQGAEAFF. The CDR3 bases are TGTGCCAGCAGTATGGTGGGACAGGGGGCTGAAGCTTTCTTT.

The chain links TRBV5-1 to TRBJ2-7; D may be TRBD1 (5 bases). CDR3 length: 14 amino acids. Germline loops: CDR1 SGHRS, CDR2 YFSETQ. V was shortened by 4 bases and J by 0 bases, with 11 bases between the two germline ends. CDR3 in amino acids: CASSPRQFSYEQYF. The CDR3 DNA sequence: TGCGCCAGCAGCCCAAGACAGTTCTCCTACGAGCAGTACTTC.

This clone was counted once. The rearrangement links TRBV19 to TRBJ2-7; D call uncertain. Deletions cut 0 bases from V and 2 bases from J, with 14 bases between. CDR1 and CDR2 from the germline V gene are LNHDA and SQIVND (reference sequence). The CDR3 extends over 16 amino acids. CDR3 region: CASSIDLEYKAYEQYF. DNA of the CDR3: TGTGCCAGTAGTATAGATCTCGAATATAAAGCCTACGAGCAGTACTTC.

This chain uses TRBV28 with TRBJ2-1; 11 nucleotides align to TRBD2. Germline lookup yields CDR1 MDHEN and CDR2 SYDVKM. The CDR3 spans 16 residues. V gave up 4 bases and J gave up 5 bases; unmatched junction bases: 7. The CDR3 nucleotides read TGTGCCAGCAGTTGGGTAGCGGGGGGGCCTAACAATGAGCAGTTCTTC. This encodes CASSWVAGGPNNEQFF.

The chain employs TRBV6-5 and TRBJ1-1; TRBD1 matches 10 bases. Germline V gene sequence: CDR1 MNHEY, CDR2 SVGAGI. This CDR3 spans 15 amino acids. V trimming: 2 bases; J trimming: 5 bases; junction bases outside the gene matches: 5. The CDR3 sequence is CASSYPTGGKTEAFF. CDR3 nucleotide sequence: TGTGCCAGCAGTTACCCGACAGGGGGCAAGACTGAAGCTTTCTTT.

V gene TRBV29-1 combines with J gene TRBJ1-2, with no clear D. Between the trimmed V and J ends, which lost 5 bases and 3 bases, there was a span of 7 bases. CDR1 is SQVTM and CDR2 is ANQGSEA in the germline V gene. This CDR3 contains 11 residues. CDR3 in amino acids: CSVKGDYGYTF. The CDR3 DNA reads as TGCAGCGTTAAGGGCGACTATGGCTACACCTTC.

About this clone itself: This sample also contains other DNA sequences that code for the same CDR3. This sequence joins TRBV7-3 and TRBJ2-3; D is ambiguous. The germline V gene has CDR1 SGHTA and CDR2 FQGTGA. This CDR3 is 14 amino acids long. V was pared by 3 bases and J by 1 base, with 8 bases between. The CDR3 DNA sequence: TGTGCCAGCAGCTTCGTCGGTGGCACAGATACGCAGTATTTT. Its protein is CASSFVGGTDTQYF.

A remark on this clone: Other nucleotide sequences from this sample produce the same CDR3. J is TRBJ2-5 and V is TRBV10-3; TRBD1 aligns across 9 bases. The CDR3 sequence is 14 residues long. Germline CDR1 and CDR2: ENHRY and SYGVKD. The V segment lost 4 bases and the J segment 5 bases; nucleotides outside the gene matches: 5. CDR3 amino acids: CAISGTGAQETQYF. CDR3 in DNA: TGTGCCATCAGTGGGACAGGGGCACAGGAGACCCAGTACTTC.

V is TRBV28 and J is TRBJ1-2, with unresolved D. This CDR3 is built from 13 residues. The germline V gene encodes CDR1 MDHEN and CDR2 SYDVKM. Trimming removed 8 bases at V and 3 bases at J, with 13 bases between. Here the CDR3 reads CASDGSGDYGYTF. The DNA for the CDR3 is TGTGCCAGCGACGGATCTGGGGACTATGGCTACACCTTC.

This chain links TRBV6-4 with TRBJ1-2; 9 bases are a match to TRBD1. Unmatched junction bases numbered 11, after V lost 6 bases and J lost 3 bases. The CDR3 has 16 amino acids. Germline V gene data show CDR1 as MRHNA and CDR2 as SNTAGT. The CDR3 bases are TGTGCCAGCAGCGACAGGGGGGCCCGACGGTACTATGGCTACACCTTC. This gives the protein CASSDRGARRYYGYTF.

The CDR3 sequence is CSVDKVGTGGYPNYGYTF. Written as DNA, the CDR3 is TGCAGCGTTGATAAAGTAGGGACAGGGGGTTATCCTAACTATGGCTACACCTTC. The chain uses TRBV29-1 and TRBJ1-2, with TRBD1 matching over 11 bases. V shed 3 bases and J 0 bases; nucleotides not matched to a gene: 12. This CDR3 comprises 18 residues. Germline-derived CDR1 and CDR2 are SQVTM and ANQGSEA.

The rearrangement uses TRBV6-5 and TRBJ1-1, with 9 bases aligning to TRBD1. This CDR3 contains 15 residues. V gave up 5 bases and J gave up 10 bases; unmatched junction bases: 14. Germline CDR1 reads MNHEY; CDR2 reads SVGAGI. The CDR3 DNA is TGTGCCAGCAGTGTCCCGGGACAGGGACCCAAGGGAGCTTTCTTT. Translation gives CASSVPGQGPKGAFF.

This sequence joins TRBV27 and TRBJ2-3; tentative D call: TRBD2 (10 bases). Looked up from germline, CDR1 is MNHEY and CDR2 is SMNVEV (reference sequence). The length of the CDR3 is 15 residues. Between the trimmed V and J ends, which lost 4 bases and 6 bases, there was a span of 17 bases. CDR3 residues: CASSSAGGTGDTQYF. The CDR3 nucleotides read TGTGCCAGCAGTTCAGCGGGAGGGACAGGGGATACGCAGTATTTT.